This record concerns one TCR beta chain sequence. This sample stems from a study of T cell responses to AZD1222 COVID-19 vaccine. The overall study: The analysis combined second doses at about 4 or about 12 weeks.

V was shortened by 4 bases and J by 7 bases, with 15 bases between the two germline ends. There are 14 residues in the CDR3. Repertoires were generated with immunoSEQ multiplex PCR, while TCRdb's copy carries only in-frame clones and drops some. The sample holds 90,000 to 150,000 clones; 80% to 95% are singletons and the top ten take 4.5%. This clonotype was sampled from an adult in good health. The chain employs TRBV5-3 and TRBJ1-5; D remains unclear. TRBV5-3 is known as an ORF, though its function is uncertain. The starting material was peripheral blood, obtained on day 0 of AZD1222 vaccination. CDR3 region: CARSPIDKRQPQHF. The CDR3 coding sequence is TGTGCCAGAAGCCCGATCGACAAACGACAGCCCCAGCATTTT.